The sequence of this T cell receptor (beta chain) was determined in a study of vaccination effects on CD4 cells after COVID-19. ViraFEST used viral peptide pools to expand antigen-specific CD4+ T cells before sequencing. Scientists isolated CD4+ T cells after an approximately 10-day culture period ended. Participants got two doses of BNT162b2 or mRNA-1273 vaccine. Points from the study as a whole: Whether induced by infection or by vaccine, clones showed marked clonal contraction late after vaccination.

The data were produced by immunoSEQ multiplex PCR, yet TCRdb's version contains in-frame clones alone and is incomplete. The sample has about 66,000 clones; less than 80% are singletons. Germline V gene lookup returns CDR1 MNHEY and CDR2 SVGAGI. The germline V and J ends were trimmed by 0 bases and 6 bases, with 14 bases remaining between them. There are 15 residues in the CDR3. About this clone: Its matching antigen is unknown.

The gene calls are TRBV6-5 and TRBJ1-1, with a tentative D call TRBD1 (6 bases). The TCR sequence derives from a human donor who received a COVID-19 vaccine. The sample here was CD4+ T cells from PBMCs cultured with HCoV-OC43 spike peptides, taken after COVID-19 vaccination. Indicated subset: HCoV-OC43 spike overlapping peptide pool stimulation. CDR3 nucleotides: TGTGCCAGCAGTTACTCGTACTCAGGGGTCGCTGAAGCTTTCTTT. Protein: CASSYSYSGVAEAFF.